These T cell receptor beta chains were read from a single sample in a study of blood T cell repertoires in COVID-19. Some clones are missing from TCRdb's copy, which holds only in-frame ones; the method was immunoSEQ multiplex PCR. The data show approximately 430,000 clones, roughly 90% seen once. Sequencing used peripheral blood. These receptors were collected from a woman in her twenties or thirties with active or convalescent COVID-19. Both conserved end residues are trimmed from each CDR3.

TRBV11-2 | ASSRGLAGTGELF
TRBV19 | ASSIGAGRNTIY
TRBV5-6 | ASSFGTSGSYNEQF
TRBV28 | ASSFPPTSGSLYSHNEQF
TRBV5-1 | ASSLGLAGTDTQY
TRBV19 | ASSTGQDNQPQH
TRBV12-5 | ASGLTGGFQPQH
TRBV29-1 | SVFGNYGYT
TRBV2 | ASTTQRTGMNEQF
TRBV12-3/TRBV12-4 | ASSIGTNYGYT
TRBV29-1 | SADRGWETQY
TRBV5-8 | ASSLEAGTGGRSEKLF
TRBV7-2 | ASRYRGRTEAF
TRBV5-5 | ASSPVKLVGNTIY
TRBV3-1/TRBV3-2 | ASSQDLPTRLEQF
TRBV10-2 | ASSDQAGNTIY
TRBV2 | ASLVGGTNEKLF
TRBV5-4 | ASSFDRGTEAF
TRBV5-1 | ASSLAQADYGYT
TRBV7-2 | ASSSKRGGYT
TRBV7-9 | ASSSGGGYGYT
TRBV4-1 | ASSRTLTYEQY
TRBV29-1 | SVVLAGVNEQY
TRBV7-7 | ASRPQGRSCNQPQH
TRBV9 | ASSPQSGGELF
TRBV3-1/TRBV3-2 | ASSQGQLRLLKNIQY
TRBV5-1 | ASSLDGGTSSYNEQF
TRBV6-6 | ASSYSGGSAEAF
TRBV7-9 | ASSLDQNIQY
TRBV29-1 | SVEGRVVGDTQY
TRBV20-1 | SASRERYGYT
TRBV9 | ASSVIASGGINEQF
TRBV24-1 | ATSGGTGLDTQY
TRBV10-1 | ASSESRVWAF
TRBV11-2 | ASSLTRDRVYEQY